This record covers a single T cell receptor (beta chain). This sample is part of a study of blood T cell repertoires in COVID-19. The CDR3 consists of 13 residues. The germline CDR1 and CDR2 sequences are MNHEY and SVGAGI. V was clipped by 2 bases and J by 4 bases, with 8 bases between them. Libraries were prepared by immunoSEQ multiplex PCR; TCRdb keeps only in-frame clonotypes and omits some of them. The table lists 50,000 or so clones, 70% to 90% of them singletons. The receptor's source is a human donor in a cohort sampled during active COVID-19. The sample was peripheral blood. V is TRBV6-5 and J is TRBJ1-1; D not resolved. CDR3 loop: CASSYGRGTEAFF. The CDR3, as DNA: TGTGCCAGCAGTTACGGGCGGGGCACTGAAGCTTTCTTT.